This T cell receptor beta chain was found in a study of blood T cell repertoires in COVID-19. Across the study: Samples came from the United States, Italy and Spain, spanning acute and convalescent COVID-19. The analysed material was cDNA or gDNA that came from T cells, B-cell-depleted T cells, or PBMCs.

Per the authors' pipeline: Amplification of reference gene primers was used by the study to estimate nucleated cell counts. Measured with immunoSEQ multiplex PCR; TCRdb has only the in-frame clones, and not every one. Clone size and the V and J calls come from that table; the DNA yielded D and trimming. The sample records some 160,000 clones, about four fifths being singletons. The material sequenced was peripheral blood. This clonotype was sampled from a man between 65 and 85 years old with active or convalescent COVID-19.

The DNA for the CDR3 is TGTGCCAGCAGCGTGAGTAGATCGGGGCAAGAGACCCAGTACTTC. Translating gives CASSVSRSGQETQYF. This chain joins TRBV7-6 and TRBJ2-5, with D maybe TRBD2 (5 bases). The CDR3 contains 15 residues. The germline V gene has CDR1 SGHVS and CDR2 FNYEAQ. V was pared by 5 bases and J by 2 bases, with 15 bases between.